This T cell receptor beta chain emerged from a study of T cell repertoires in cytomegalovirus infection. TCRdb recomputed calls from the reads with MiXCR, one row per CDR3 protein. The sample lists around 430,000 distinct CDR3 sequences, approximately 42% occurring once. A note on this clonotype: What it binds is unknown.

The CDR3 length is 14 residues. The germline V gene encodes CDR1 MGHDK and CDR2 SYGVNS. The ends lost 8 bases at V and 7 bases at J; junction bases unmatched: 9. This TCR was recovered from a human donor in good health (CMV status not recorded). Some clones in this sample may be carry-over from other donors' samples. This chain links TRBV25-1 with TRBJ1-4; 8 bases map to TRBD1. The source material was cultured PBMCs, sampled from culture after CMV antigen stimulation. The CDR3 loop is CASSTTGVVEKLFF. In DNA, the CDR3 is TGTGCCAGCTCCACGACAGGGGTGGTTGAAAAACTGTTTTTT.